The sequence of this T cell receptor beta chain was determined in a study of shared clonotypes between healthy human individuals. The germline V gene encodes CDR1 SGHDN and CDR2 FVKESK. V dropped 1 base and J dropped 12 bases, with 13 bases sitting between them. This CDR3 contains 13 residues. Using immunoSEQ multiplex PCR, the repertoire was profiled, and TCRdb retains in-frame clones only, with some absent. The sample holds 100,000 or so clones, around 65% seen once. Source material: memory CD8+ T cells sorted from blood. As for subset: CD45RO+ cells pooled with CCR7-negative TemRA cells. The source is a woman aged 30 to 39 in good health. The chain uses TRBV14 and TRBJ2-1; D possibly corresponds to TRBD2 (5 bases). CDR3 residues: CASSQGRGRGQFF. The CDR3 DNA reads TGTGCCAGCAGCCAAGGTCGGGGTAGAGGGCAGTTCTTC.